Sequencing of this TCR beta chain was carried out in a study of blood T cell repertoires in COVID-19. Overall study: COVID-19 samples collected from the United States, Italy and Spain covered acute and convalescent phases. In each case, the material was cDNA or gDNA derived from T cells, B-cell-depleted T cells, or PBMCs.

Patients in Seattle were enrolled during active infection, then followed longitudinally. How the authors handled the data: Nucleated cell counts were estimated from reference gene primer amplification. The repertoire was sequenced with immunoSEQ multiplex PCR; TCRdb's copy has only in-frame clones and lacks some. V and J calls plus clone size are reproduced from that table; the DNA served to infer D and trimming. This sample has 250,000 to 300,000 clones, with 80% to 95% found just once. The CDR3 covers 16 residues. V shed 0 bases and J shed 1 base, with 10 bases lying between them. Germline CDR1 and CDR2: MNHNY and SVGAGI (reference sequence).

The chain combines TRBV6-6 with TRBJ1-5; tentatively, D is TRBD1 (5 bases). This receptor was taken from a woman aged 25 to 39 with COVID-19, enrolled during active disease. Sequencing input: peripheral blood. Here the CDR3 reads CASSYSTGASNQPQHF. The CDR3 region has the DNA TGTGCCAGCAGTTACTCGACTGGGGCGAGCAATCAGCCCCAGCATTTT.